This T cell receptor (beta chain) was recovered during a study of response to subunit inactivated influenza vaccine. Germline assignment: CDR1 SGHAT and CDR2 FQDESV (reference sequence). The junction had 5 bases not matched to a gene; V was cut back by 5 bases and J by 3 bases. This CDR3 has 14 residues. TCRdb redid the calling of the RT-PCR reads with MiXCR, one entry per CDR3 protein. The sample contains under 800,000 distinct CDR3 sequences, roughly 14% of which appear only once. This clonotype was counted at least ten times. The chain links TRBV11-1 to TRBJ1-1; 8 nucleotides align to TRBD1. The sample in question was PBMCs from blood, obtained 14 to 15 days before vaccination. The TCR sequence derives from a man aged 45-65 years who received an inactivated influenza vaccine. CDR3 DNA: TGTGCCAGCAGCCCTCGACAGGGGTACACTGAAGCTTTCTTT. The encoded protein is CASSPRQGYTEAFF.